Below, 10 T cell receptor beta chains from the same sample are listed, as sequenced in a study of shared clonotypes between healthy human individuals. TCRdb keeps only in-frame clones here, not all; method: immunoSEQ multiplex PCR. The sample contains roughly 650,000 clones, almost 97% of which appear only once. The sequenced sample consisted of naive CD4+ T cells sorted from blood. The subset denotes: CD45RA+ positively selected. The receptor set was obtained from a woman under 40 in good health.

The V gene is TRBV12-2, the J gene TRBJ2-5; the DNA was not compared with TRBD1, the D call given in the table. TRBV12-2 corresponds to a pseudogene. This CDR3 is 12 amino acids long. The CDR3 spells CASRYRKETQYF. CDR3 nucleotide sequence: TGTGCAAGTCGCTACAGGAAAGAGACCCAGTACTTC.

The V call is TRBV28, the J call TRBJ1-5; D not certain. Germline CDR1 is MDHEN and CDR2 is SYDVKM. Trimming took 6 bases from V and 2 from J, leaving 23 bases between them. The CDR3 length is 18 residues. The CDR3 nucleotides are TGTGCCAGCAGCCTACTCCCGGTTGCGTCCTCGGGCAATCAGCCCCAGCATTTT. Protein: CASSLLPVASSGNQPQHF.

The rearrangement joins TRBV28 to TRBJ2-1; D perhaps matches TRBD1 (6 bases). The CDR3 has 12 residues. Germline assignment: CDR1 MDHEN and CDR2 SYDVKM. The germline V and J ends were trimmed by 5 bases and 7 bases, with 9 bases remaining between them. Written as DNA, the CDR3 is TGTGCCAGCAGTGTCACAGGGAATGAGCAGTTCTTC. Translated: CASSVTGNEQFF.

The chain is built from TRBV19 and TRBJ2-5; D is uncertain. The last part of the DNA fits TRBJ2-7 better; the J call may be wrong. The CDR3 contains 13 residues. Germline V CDR1 and CDR2: LNHDA, SQIVND (reference sequence). CDR3 bases: TGTGCCAGTAGCCGTAGGACCTCCTACGAGCAGTACTTC. Its translation: CASSRRTSYEQYF.

The chain links TRBV15 to TRBJ2-1, with 7 bases identical to TRBD2. V shed 1 base, J shed 2 bases, and the junction held 8 bases outside the gene matches. Germline loops: CDR1 LNHNV, CDR2 YYDKDF (reference sequence). This CDR3 has 17 amino acids. CDR3 in DNA: TGTGCCACCAGCAGAGGGGAGATAGCGGGTACCTACAATGAGCAGTTCTTC. This translates into CATSRGEIAGTYNEQFF.

The V gene is TRBV28, the J gene TRBJ1-1; D is uncertain. Trimming left V 3 bases short and J 1 base short, with 12 bases between. Looked up from germline, CDR1 is MDHEN and CDR2 is SYDVKM. This CDR3 has 15 residues. In DNA form, the CDR3 reads TGTGCCAGCAGTTTCGCGGGGTTTTGGAACACTGAAGCTTTCTTT. Translation: CASSFAGFWNTEAFF.

The chain links TRBV28 to TRBJ2-7; 7 bases line up with TRBD1. Trimming cost V 4 bases and J 3 bases; bases outside gene matches: 15. The CDR3 has 17 amino acids. CDR1 and CDR2 from the germline V gene are MDHEN and SYDVKM. This CDR3 is CASSSPFPRTGSYEQYF. The CDR3 region has the DNA TGTGCCAGCAGTTCCCCATTTCCCCGGACAGGAAGCTACGAGCAGTACTTC.

This rearrangement joins TRBV6-5 to TRBJ1-1; TRBD1 matches at 8 bases. Germline assignment: CDR1 MNHEY and CDR2 SVGAGI. The CDR3 consists of 14 residues. The trim removed 6 bases at V and 4 bases at J, leaving 7 bases unmatched. CDR3 amino acids: CASRAGGASTEAFF. CDR3 nucleotide sequence: TGTGCCAGCAGGGCAGGGGGCGCGAGCACTGAAGCTTTCTTT.

A single count supports this clone. V and J are TRBV19 and TRBJ2-7; no clear D gene. CDR3 length: 15 residues. Between the trimmed V and J ends, which lost 10 bases and 1 base, there was a span of 20 bases. CDR1 is LNHDA and CDR2 is SQIVND in the germline V gene (reference sequence). In DNA form, the CDR3 reads TGTGCCACGAGGCCTGGAGATCACATTTCCTACGAGCAGTACTTC. Its protein is CATRPGDHISYEQYF.

The genes are TRBV4-2 and TRBJ1-1; no clear D gene. The CDR3 sequence is 14 residues long. Germline V CDR1 and CDR2: LGHNA, YNFKEQ. Trimming stripped 0 bases from V and 1 base from J, with 6 bases between. CDR3 amino acids: CASSQDGQNTEAFF. CDR3 nucleotides: TGTGCCAGCAGCCAAGATGGTCAGAACACTGAAGCTTTCTTT.